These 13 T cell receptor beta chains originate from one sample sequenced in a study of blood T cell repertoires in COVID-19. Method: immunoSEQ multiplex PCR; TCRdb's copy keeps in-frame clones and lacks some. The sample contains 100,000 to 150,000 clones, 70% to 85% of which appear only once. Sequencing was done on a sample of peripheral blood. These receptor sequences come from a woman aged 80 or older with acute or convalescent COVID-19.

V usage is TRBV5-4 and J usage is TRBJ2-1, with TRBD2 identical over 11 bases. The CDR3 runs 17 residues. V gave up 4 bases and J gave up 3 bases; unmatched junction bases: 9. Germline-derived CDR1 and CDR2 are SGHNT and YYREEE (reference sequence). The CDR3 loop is CASSAESGTSGYNEQFF. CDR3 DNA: TGTGCCAGCAGCGCAGAATCCGGGACTAGCGGCTACAATGAGCAGTTCTTC.

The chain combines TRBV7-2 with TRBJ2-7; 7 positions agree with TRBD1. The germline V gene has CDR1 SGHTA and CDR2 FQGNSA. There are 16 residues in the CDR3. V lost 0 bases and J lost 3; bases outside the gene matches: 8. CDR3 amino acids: CASSLASGQRVYEQYF. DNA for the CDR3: TGTGCCAGCAGCTTAGCGTCGGGACAGAGGGTCTACGAGCAGTACTTC.

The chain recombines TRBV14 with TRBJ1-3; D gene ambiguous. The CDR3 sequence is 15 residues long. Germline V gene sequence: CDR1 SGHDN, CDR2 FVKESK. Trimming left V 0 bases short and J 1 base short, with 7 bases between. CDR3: CASSQELFSGNTIYF. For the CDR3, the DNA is TGTGCCAGCAGCCAAGAACTGTTTTCTGGAAACACCATATATTTT.

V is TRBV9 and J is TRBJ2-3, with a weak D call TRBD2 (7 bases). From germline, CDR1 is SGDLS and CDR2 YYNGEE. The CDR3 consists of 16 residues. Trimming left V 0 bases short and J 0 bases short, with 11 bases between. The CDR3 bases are TGTGCCAGCAGCGTAGTGGAGGGGGGGAGCACAGATACGCAGTATTTT. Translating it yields CASSVVEGGSTDTQYF.

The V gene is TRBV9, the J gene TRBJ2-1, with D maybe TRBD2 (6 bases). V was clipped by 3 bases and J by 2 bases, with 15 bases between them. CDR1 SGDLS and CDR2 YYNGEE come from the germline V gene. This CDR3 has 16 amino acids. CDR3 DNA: TGTGCCAGCAGCGAGGGGACTCTAGCCCCCTACAATGAGCAGTTCTTC. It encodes CASSEGTLAPYNEQFF.

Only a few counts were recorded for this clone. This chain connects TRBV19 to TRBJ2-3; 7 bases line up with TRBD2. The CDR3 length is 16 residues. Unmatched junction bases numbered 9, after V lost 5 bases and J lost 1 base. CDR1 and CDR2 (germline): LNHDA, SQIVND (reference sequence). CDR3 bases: TGTGCCAGTAGTCCCCAGCGGGATGATGGCACAGATACGCAGTATTTT. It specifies CASSPQRDDGTDTQYF.

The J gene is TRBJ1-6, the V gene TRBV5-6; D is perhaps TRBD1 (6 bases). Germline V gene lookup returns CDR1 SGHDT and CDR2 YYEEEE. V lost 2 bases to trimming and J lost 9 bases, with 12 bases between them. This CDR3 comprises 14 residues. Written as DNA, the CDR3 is TGTGCCAGCAGCTTAATCAGGGGTAGTTCACCCCTCCACTTT. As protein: CASSLIRGSSPLHF.

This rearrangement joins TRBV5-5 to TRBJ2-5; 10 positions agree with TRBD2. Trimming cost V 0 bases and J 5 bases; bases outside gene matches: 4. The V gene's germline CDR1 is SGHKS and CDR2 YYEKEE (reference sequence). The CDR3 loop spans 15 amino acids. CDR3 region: CASSLGAGGLETQYF. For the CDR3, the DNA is TGTGCCAGCAGCTTGGGAGCGGGAGGGCTTGAGACCCAGTACTTC.

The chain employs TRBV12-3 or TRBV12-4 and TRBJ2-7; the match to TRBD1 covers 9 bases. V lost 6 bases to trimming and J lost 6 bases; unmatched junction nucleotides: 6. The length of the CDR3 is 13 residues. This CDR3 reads CASRGQGYGEQYF. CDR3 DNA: TGTGCCAGCAGAGGACAGGGGTATGGCGAGCAGTACTTC.

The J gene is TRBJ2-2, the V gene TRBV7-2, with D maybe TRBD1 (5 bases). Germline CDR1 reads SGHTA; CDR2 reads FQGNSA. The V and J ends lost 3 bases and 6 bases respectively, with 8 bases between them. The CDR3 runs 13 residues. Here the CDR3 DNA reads TGTGCCAGCAGCTTCAGGGTTGCCGGGGAGCTGTTTTTT. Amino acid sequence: CASSFRVAGELFF.

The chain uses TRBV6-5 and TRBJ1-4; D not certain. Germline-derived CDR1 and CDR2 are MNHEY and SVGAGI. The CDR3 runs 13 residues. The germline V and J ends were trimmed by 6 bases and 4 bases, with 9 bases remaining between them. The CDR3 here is CASSRPGNEKLFF. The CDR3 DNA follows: TGTGCCAGCAGCAGACCGGGTAATGAAAAACTGTTTTTT.

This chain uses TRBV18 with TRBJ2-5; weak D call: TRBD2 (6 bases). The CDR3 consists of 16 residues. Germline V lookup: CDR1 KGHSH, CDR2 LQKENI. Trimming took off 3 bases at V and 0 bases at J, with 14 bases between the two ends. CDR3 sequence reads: CASSPGGRGYQETQYF. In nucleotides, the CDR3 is TGTGCCAGCTCACCGGGGGGACGGGGGTACCAAGAGACCCAGTACTTC.

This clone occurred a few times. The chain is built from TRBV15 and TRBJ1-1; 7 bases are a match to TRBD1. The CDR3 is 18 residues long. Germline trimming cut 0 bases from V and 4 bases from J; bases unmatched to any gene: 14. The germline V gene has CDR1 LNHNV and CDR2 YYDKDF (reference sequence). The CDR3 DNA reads TGTGCCACCAGCAGAGATCGGTACAGGGGATCCGGTGGCACTGAAGCTTTCTTT. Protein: CATSRDRYRGSGGTEAFF.